This is a list of T cell receptor beta chains from one sample in a study of shared clonotypes between healthy human individuals. TCRdb's copy holds only in-frame clones and misses some; the assay was immunoSEQ multiplex PCR. The sample records approximately 940,000 clones, about three quarters being singletons. The material sequenced was memory CD4+ T cells sorted from blood. The receptors stem from a man aged 18 to 29 in good health. The CDR3 runs from the conserved cysteine through the conserved F or W. D genes are given only for firm matches. Size is omitted from some rows. Given values are once, few, many or a class for expanded clones.

d_call j_call clone_size v_call cdr3_nt cdr3_aa
- TRBJ1-1 - TRBV18 TGTGCCAGCTCACCAGGGCTGGGCATGAACACTGAAGCTTTCTTT CASSPGLGMNTEAFF
- TRBJ1-4 - TRBV5-1 TGCGCCAGCAGCTTGGGCAGGCAGGATGAAAAACTGTTTTTT CASSLGRQDEKLFF
TRBD1 TRBJ1-5 - TRBV9 TGTGCCAGCAGCGTAACAGGGGGGGATCAGCCCCAGCATTTT CASSVTGGDQPQHF
- TRBJ2-1 once TRBV6-5 TGTGCCAGCAGCCCATCAGGCCTCGGGTACAATGAGCAGTTCTTC CASSPSGLGYNEQFF
- TRBJ2-4 - TRBV10-1 TGCGCCAGCAGTGAGTCGACGGGGACCGGGATCCAGTACTTC CASSESTGTGIQYF
- TRBJ2-2 - TRBV5-1 TGCGCCAGCAGTTTAAACAGGGTTGGGACCGGGGAGCTGTTTTTT CASSLNRVGTGELFF
- TRBJ2-4 - TRBV21-1 TGTGCCAGCAGCAAATGGGGTCAGATATACCCTTCTCTAGCCAAAAACATTCAGTACTTC CASSKWGQIYPSLAKNIQYF
- TRBJ2-7 - TRBV6-5 TGTGCCAGCAGTTACGGGGAAGGGGGTTCCCTCGAGCAGTACTTC CASSYGEGGSLEQYF
TRBD1 TRBJ2-2 once TRBV19 TGTGCCAGTAGCCCGAGGGAGGTCAGGGGGCGGTGGAGCACCGGGGAGCTGTTTTTT CASSPREVRGRWSTGELFF
- TRBJ1-5 - TRBV27 TGTGCCAGCAGCCCCGAGCAGGGGATCCAGCCCCAGCATTTT CASSPEQGIQPQHF
- TRBJ2-7 - TRBV5-1 TGCGCCAGCAGCGGGGGGCCTCGCGAGCAGTACTTC CASSGGPREQYF
- TRBJ2-3 - TRBV7-9 TGTGCCAGCAGCACTCGCGGGCAGAGCTTCACAGATACGCAGTATTTT CASSTRGQSFTDTQYF
- TRBJ2-7 - TRBV9 TGTGCCAGCAGCGTAGAAGGGGGACGGACTTACGAGCAGTACTTC CASSVEGGRTYEQYF